This entry lists 7 T cell receptor beta chains sequenced from one sample in a study of post-analysis software for immune sequencing data. Study-wide results and limits: Included in a set of about five TRBV segments more frequent in patients than controls were TRBV5-6, TRBV5-1 and TRBV20-1.

These TCRs are of unknown antigen specificity. The library was made from cDNA and included unique molecular identifiers. TCRdb re-called the PCR reads with MiXCR, one entry per CDR3 protein. The table includes over 300,000 distinct CDR3 sequences, around a third detected once. Sequences were obtained from blood. The source of these receptors is a girl aged 5 to 17 with multiple sclerosis.

This clonotype was detected a few times. V usage is TRBV7-9 and J usage is TRBJ2-7; no clear D gene. V shed 3 bases and J shed 0 bases, with 15 bases lying between them. From germline, CDR1 is SEHNR and CDR2 FQNEAQ (reference sequence). CDR3 length equals 16 residues. CDR3 loop: CASSLGVADISYEQYF. The DNA for the CDR3 is TGTGCCAGCAGCTTGGGCGTTGCAGACATCTCCTACGAGCAGTACTTC.

The chain is built from TRBV5-1 and TRBJ1-3, with 7 bases matching TRBD1. This CDR3 has 15 residues. Germline CDR1 and CDR2: SGHRS and YFSETQ. V trimming: 4 bases; J trimming: 3 bases; junction bases outside the gene matches: 7. CDR3 region: CASSLSTGNGNTIYF. The CDR3 DNA follows: TGCGCCAGCAGCCTATCGACAGGGAATGGAAACACCATATATTTT.

V gene TRBV7-2 combines with J gene TRBJ2-7; unclear D gene. This CDR3 has 14 amino acids. The germline gives CDR1 SGHTA, CDR2 FQGNSA. V dropped 5 bases and J dropped 0 bases, with 11 bases sitting between them. The DNA for the CDR3 is TGTGCCAGCAGCCCGTTACAGTACTCCTACGAGCAGTACTTC. Encoded protein: CASSPLQYSYEQYF.

This sequence joins TRBV7-2 and TRBJ1-2, with TRBD1 matching over 7 bases. CDR3 length: 15 residues. The V and J ends lost 6 bases and 4 bases, in that order; junction bases with no gene match: 11. CDR1 is SGHTA and CDR2 is FQGNSA in the germline V gene. The CDR3, as DNA: TGTGCCAGCAGTCCCCTTCCGGACAGGCTCTATGGCTACACCTTC. Its protein is CASSPLPDRLYGYTF.

The V and J genes are TRBV24-1 and TRBJ1-5; no firm D call. The CDR3 has 14 residues. CDR1 is KGHDR and CDR2 is SFDVKD in the germline V gene. With 1 base removed from V and 5 bases from J, the gap between germline ends came to 8 bases. The CDR3 nucleotides are TGTGCCACCAGTGATTTTATATCCGATCAGCCCCAGCATTTT. It translates to CATSDFISDQPQHF.

This clonotype turned up a few times. The chain recombines TRBV25-1 with TRBJ1-1, with 9 bases aligning to TRBD1. This CDR3 has 14 amino acids. The V segment lost 4 bases and the J segment 5 bases; nucleotides outside the gene matches: 5. Germline V lookup: CDR1 MGHDK, CDR2 SYGVNS. CDR3 sequence: CASSADRGGTEAFF. The CDR3 nucleotides read TGTGCCAGCAGTGCAGACAGGGGGGGGACTGAAGCTTTCTTT.

V and J are TRBV30 and TRBJ2-1, with 7 bases identical to TRBD1. With V trimmed by 0 bases and J by 7 bases, 0 bases remained unmatched. The CDR3 extends over 12 amino acids. Germline CDR1 reads GTSNPN; CDR2 reads SVGIG (reference sequence). CDR3 DNA sequence: TGTGCCTGGAGTGTACAGGGGAATGAGCAGTTCTTC. It specifies CAWSVQGNEQFF.